Presented here are 15 T cell receptor beta chains from one specimen sequenced in a study of T cell changes during pregnancy in multiple sclerosis. Produced via immunoSEQ multiplex PCR; TCRdb's table is partial and in-frame only. The profile shows 70,000 to 100,000 clones, 80% to 95% of them singletons. Sequenced here: peripheral blood, sampled in the first trimester of pregnancy. These receptor sequences come from a female donor with multiple sclerosis, enrolled in a pregnancy study.

V and J are TRBV7-6 and TRBJ2-7, with 7 nucleotides matching TRBD1. The trim removed 5 bases at V and 4 bases at J, leaving 11 bases unmatched. The CDR3 length is 15 residues. The germline gives CDR1 SGHVS, CDR2 FNYEAQ. The CDR3 spells CASSPERTGAYEQYF. The CDR3 DNA reads as TGTGCCAGCAGCCCCGAAAGGACAGGAGCTTACGAGCAGTACTTC.

The chain is built from TRBV30 and TRBJ1-1, with D tentatively TRBD1 (6 bases). V lost 1 base and J lost 10, with 22 bases in between. Germline V gives CDR1 GTSNPN, CDR2 SVGIG (reference sequence). The CDR3 totals 15 residues. The CDR3 bases are TGTGCCTGGAGTGACCCGGCCTCGGGGGGCGAGGGAGCTTTCTTT. Translating gives CAWSDPASGGEGAFF.

A word on this clone: Additional DNA sequences in this sample encode the identical CDR3. The V call is TRBV7-2, the J call TRBJ2-5; a possible D gene is TRBD1 (6 bases). The CDR3 runs to 13 residues. CDR1 and CDR2 (germline): SGHTA, FQGNSA. The V end was cut by 3 bases, the J end by 3 bases, with 8 bases between. CDR3: CASSLGHKETQYF. The CDR3 DNA follows: TGTGCCAGCAGCTTGGGACACAAAGAGACCCAGTACTTC. The whole variable domain, remainder taken from reference TRBV7-2 and TRBJ2-5, is GAGVSQSPSNKVTEKGKDVELRCDPISGHTALYWYRQSLGQGLEFLIYFQGNSAPDKSGLPSDRFSAERTGGSVSTLTIQRTQQEDSAVYLCASSLGHKETQYFGPGTRLLVL.

J is TRBJ2-3 and V is TRBV27, with 10 bases that match TRBD1. CDR3 size: 17 residues. J gave up 2 bases and V 4 bases, and 9 bases lay outside the gene matches. The germline gives CDR1 MNHEY, CDR2 SMNVEV (reference sequence). The DNA of the CDR3 is TGTGCCAGCAGTTCCCTTCTGACAGGGGGCGTCACAGATACGCAGTATTTT. Its translation: CASSSLLTGGVTDTQYF.

The CDR3 protein is CASSWRDYPYEQYF. CDR3 DNA: TGTGCCAGCAGCTGGAGGGACTACCCTTACGAGCAGTACTTC. V is TRBV5-5 and J is TRBJ2-7; 7 bases are a match to TRBD2. With 3 bases clipped from V and 4 bases from J, the junction kept 7 bases outside the gene matches. CDR1 is SGHKS and CDR2 is YYEKEE in the germline V gene (reference sequence). This CDR3 is built from 14 residues.

The chain links TRBV14 to TRBJ2-7; 7 bases are a match to TRBD1. The CDR3 totals 15 residues. Unmatched junction bases numbered 6, after V lost 0 bases and J lost 4 bases. Germline CDR1 SGHDN, CDR2 FVKESK. Written as DNA, the CDR3 is TGTGCCAGCAGCCAAGATGGCAGGGGGTGGTACGAGCAGTACTTC. It encodes CASSQDGRGWYEQYF.

The chain uses TRBV14 and TRBJ2-7; TRBD2 matches 7 bases. Germline V gives CDR1 SGHDN, CDR2 FVKESK. The CDR3 is made up of 11 amino acids. The V and J ends lost 4 bases and 11 bases, in that order; junction bases with no gene match: 5. The CDR3 DNA reads TGTGCCAGCAGCCGGGGGGGAGCGGAGTACTTC. Protein product: CASSRGGAEYF.

The V gene is TRBV4-1, the J gene TRBJ1-1; D gene uncertain. Germline CDR1 MGHRA, CDR2 YSYEKL. The V gene lost 1 base and the J gene lost 1 base, with 7 bases spanning the gap. CDR3 length: 14 amino acids. The CDR3 protein is CASSQAPRNTEAFF. As DNA, the CDR3 is TGCGCCAGCAGCCAAGCCCCCCGGAACACTGAAGCTTTCTTT.

The genes are TRBV4-1 and TRBJ1-1; D might be TRBD1 (6 bases). V lost 1 base to trimming and J lost 0 bases, with 9 bases between them. Germline V gene sequence: CDR1 MGHRA, CDR2 YSYEKL. The CDR3 has 15 residues. The CDR3 coding sequence is TGCGCCAGCAGCCAAGCGGACAGTTTGAACACTGAAGCTTTCTTT. As protein: CASSQADSLNTEAFF.

The rearrangement links TRBV7-2 to TRBJ2-5; 7 nucleotides match TRBD2. Looked up from germline, CDR1 is SGHTA and CDR2 is FQGNSA. This CDR3 has 16 amino acids. Trimming cost V 5 bases and J 2 bases; bases outside gene matches: 11. The CDR3 loop reads CASSQRASGKQETQYF. In DNA form, the CDR3 reads TGTGCCAGCAGCCAAAGAGCTAGCGGAAAGCAAGAGACCCAGTACTTC.

Concerning this clone itself: The sample contains more than one DNA sequence encoding this CDR3. The rearrangement links TRBV9 to TRBJ2-1; D not certain. The CDR3 has 14 residues. V was cut by 0 bases and J by 4 bases, with 8 bases left in between. The germline gives CDR1 SGDLS, CDR2 YYNGEE. This chain's CDR3 is CASSVGTSYNEQFF. Written as DNA, the CDR3 is TGTGCCAGCAGCGTAGGAACATCTTACAATGAGCAGTTCTTC.

The J gene is TRBJ2-7, the V gene TRBV27, with 7 bases lining up with TRBD1. The trim removed 8 bases at V and 2 bases at J, leaving 6 bases unmatched. CDR3 length: 13 residues. CDR1 and CDR2 (germline): MNHEY, SMNVEV (reference sequence). The CDR3 reads CASSDRATYEQYF. DNA of the CDR3: TGTGCCAGCTCCGACAGGGCTACCTACGAGCAGTACTTC.

The rearrangement joins TRBV5-6 to TRBJ2-7; D perhaps matches TRBD2 (6 bases). The CDR3 runs 15 residues. Germline loops: CDR1 SGHDT, CDR2 YYEEEE. The V end was cut by 1 base, the J end by 3 bases, with 14 bases between. CDR3 in amino acids: CASSLSGVGIYEQYF. CDR3 coding DNA: TGTGCCAGCAGCTTGTCGGGAGTAGGGATCTACGAGCAGTACTTC.

This clone was seen only once. The chain has TRBV11-1 and TRBJ2-7; 8 bases align to TRBD2. V shed 4 bases and J 5 bases; nucleotides not matched to a gene: 4. CDR1 and CDR2 (germline): SGHAT, FQDESV (reference sequence). CDR3 size: 13 residues. CDR3 bases: TGTGCCAGCAGCTCTGGGACTAGTCACGAGCAGTACTTC. It is translated as CASSSGTSHEQYF.

The V gene is TRBV28, the J gene TRBJ1-5, with 9 positions matching TRBD1. The germline CDR1 and CDR2 sequences are MDHEN and SYDVKM. The V and J ends lost 3 bases and 5 bases, in that order; junction bases with no gene match: 2. CDR3 length: 14 residues. CDR3 sequence reads: CASSFWDRDQPQHF. The DNA for the CDR3 is TGTGCCAGCAGTTTTTGGGACAGGGATCAGCCCCAGCATTTT.